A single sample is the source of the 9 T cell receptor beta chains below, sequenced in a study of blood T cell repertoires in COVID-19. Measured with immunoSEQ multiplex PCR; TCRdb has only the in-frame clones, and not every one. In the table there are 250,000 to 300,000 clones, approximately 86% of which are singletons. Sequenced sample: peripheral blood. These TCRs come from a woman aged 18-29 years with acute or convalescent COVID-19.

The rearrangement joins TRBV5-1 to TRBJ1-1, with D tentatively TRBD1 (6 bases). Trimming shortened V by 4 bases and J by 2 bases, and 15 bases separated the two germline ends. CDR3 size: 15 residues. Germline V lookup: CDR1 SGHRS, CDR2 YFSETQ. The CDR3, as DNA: TGCGCCAGCAGCGGAACAACACAGGGAAACACTGAAGCTTTCTTT. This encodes CASSGTTQGNTEAFF.

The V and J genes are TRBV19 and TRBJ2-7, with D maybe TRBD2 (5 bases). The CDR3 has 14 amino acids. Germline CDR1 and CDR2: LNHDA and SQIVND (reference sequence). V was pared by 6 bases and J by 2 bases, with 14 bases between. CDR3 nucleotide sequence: TGTGCCAGTAGCCCCGGCGGGCGTGCCTACGAGCAGTACTTC. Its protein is CASSPGGRAYEQYF. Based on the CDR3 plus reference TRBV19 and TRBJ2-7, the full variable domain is DGGITQSPKYLFRKEGQNVTLSCEQNLNHDAMYWYRQDPGQGLRLIYYSQIVNDFQKGDIAEGYSVSREKKESFPLTVTSAQKNPTAFYLCASSPGGRAYEQYFGPGTRLTVT.

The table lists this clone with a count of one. For the CDR3, the DNA is TGTGCCAGCAGCGCCTCGACAGGGAATTATGGCTACACCTTC. Translated, it gives CASSASTGNYGYTF. V usage is TRBV7-2 and J usage is TRBJ1-2; 7 bases align to TRBD1. Germline-derived CDR1 and CDR2 are SGHTA and FQGNSA. The CDR3 has 14 residues. The trim removed 5 bases at V and 5 bases at J, leaving 8 bases unmatched. The variable domain in full, completed from reference TRBV7-2 and TRBJ1-2, reads GAGVSQSPSNKVTEKGKDVELRCDPISGHTALYWYRQSLGQGLEFLIYFQGNSAPDKSGLPSDRFSAERTGGSVSTLTIQRTQQEDSAVYLCASSASTGNYGYTFGSGTRLTVV.

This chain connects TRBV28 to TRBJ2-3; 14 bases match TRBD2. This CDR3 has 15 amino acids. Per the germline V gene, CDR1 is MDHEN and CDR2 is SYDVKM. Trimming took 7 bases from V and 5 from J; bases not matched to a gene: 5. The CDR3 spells CASTPGTSGRDTQYF. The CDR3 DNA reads TGTGCCAGCACCCCCGGGACTAGCGGGAGAGATACGCAGTATTTT.

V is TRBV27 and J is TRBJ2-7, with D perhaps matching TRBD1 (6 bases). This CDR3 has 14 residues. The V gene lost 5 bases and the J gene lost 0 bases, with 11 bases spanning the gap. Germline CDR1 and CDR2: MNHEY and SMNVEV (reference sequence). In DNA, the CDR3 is TGTGCCAGCAGTCCGACAGGTTCCTCCTACGAGCAGTACTTC. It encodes CASSPTGSSYEQYF.

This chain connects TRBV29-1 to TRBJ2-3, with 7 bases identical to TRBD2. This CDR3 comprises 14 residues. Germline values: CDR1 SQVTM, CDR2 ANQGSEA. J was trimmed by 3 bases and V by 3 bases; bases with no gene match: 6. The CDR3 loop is CSVEGRELTDTQYF. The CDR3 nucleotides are TGCAGCGTTGAGGGGCGGGAGCTAACAGATACGCAGTATTTT.

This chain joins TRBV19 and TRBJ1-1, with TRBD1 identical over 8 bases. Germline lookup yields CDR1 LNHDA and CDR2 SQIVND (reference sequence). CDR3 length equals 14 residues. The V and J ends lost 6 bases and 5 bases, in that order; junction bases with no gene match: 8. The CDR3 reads CASRFRGQTTEAFF. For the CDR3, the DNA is TGTGCCAGTAGATTCAGGGGGCAGACGACTGAAGCTTTCTTT.

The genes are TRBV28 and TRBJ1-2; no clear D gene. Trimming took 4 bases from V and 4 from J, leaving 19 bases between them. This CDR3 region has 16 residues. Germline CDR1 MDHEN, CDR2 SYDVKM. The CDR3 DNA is TGTGCCAGCAGTTCCCCCCCGAGGGAGGTAGGCTATGGCTACACCTTC. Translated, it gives CASSSPPREVGYGYTF.

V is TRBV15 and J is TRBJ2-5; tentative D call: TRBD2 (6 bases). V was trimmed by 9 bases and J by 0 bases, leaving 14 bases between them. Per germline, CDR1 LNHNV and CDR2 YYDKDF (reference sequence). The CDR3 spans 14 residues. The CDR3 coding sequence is TGTGCCACTACCCGGGACTCGAACCAAGAGACCCAGTACTTC. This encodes CATTRDSNQETQYF.